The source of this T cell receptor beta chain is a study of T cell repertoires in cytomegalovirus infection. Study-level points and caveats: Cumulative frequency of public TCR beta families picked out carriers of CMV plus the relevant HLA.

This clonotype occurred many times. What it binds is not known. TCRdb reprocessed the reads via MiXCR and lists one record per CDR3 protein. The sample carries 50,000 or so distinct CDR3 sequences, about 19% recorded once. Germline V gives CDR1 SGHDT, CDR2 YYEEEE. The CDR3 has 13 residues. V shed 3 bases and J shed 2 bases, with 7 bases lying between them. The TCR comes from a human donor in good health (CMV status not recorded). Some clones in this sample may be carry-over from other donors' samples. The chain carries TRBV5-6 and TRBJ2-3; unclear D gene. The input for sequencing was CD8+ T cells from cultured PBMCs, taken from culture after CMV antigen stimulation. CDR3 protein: CASSWAFTDTQYF. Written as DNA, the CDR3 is TGTGCCAGCAGCTGGGCATTCACAGATACGCAGTATTTT.